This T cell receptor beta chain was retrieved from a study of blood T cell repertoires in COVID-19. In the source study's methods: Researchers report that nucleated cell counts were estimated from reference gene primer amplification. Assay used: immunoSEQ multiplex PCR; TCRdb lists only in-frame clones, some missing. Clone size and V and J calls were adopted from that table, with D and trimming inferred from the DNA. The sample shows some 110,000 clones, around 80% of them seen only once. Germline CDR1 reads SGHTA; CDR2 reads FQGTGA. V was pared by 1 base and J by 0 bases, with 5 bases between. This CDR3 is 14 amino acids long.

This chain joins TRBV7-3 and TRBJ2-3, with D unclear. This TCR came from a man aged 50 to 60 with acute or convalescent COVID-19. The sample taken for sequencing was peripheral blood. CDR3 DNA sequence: TGTGCCAGCAGCTTAAGGGCGAGCACAGATACGCAGTATTTT. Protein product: CASSLRASTDTQYF.